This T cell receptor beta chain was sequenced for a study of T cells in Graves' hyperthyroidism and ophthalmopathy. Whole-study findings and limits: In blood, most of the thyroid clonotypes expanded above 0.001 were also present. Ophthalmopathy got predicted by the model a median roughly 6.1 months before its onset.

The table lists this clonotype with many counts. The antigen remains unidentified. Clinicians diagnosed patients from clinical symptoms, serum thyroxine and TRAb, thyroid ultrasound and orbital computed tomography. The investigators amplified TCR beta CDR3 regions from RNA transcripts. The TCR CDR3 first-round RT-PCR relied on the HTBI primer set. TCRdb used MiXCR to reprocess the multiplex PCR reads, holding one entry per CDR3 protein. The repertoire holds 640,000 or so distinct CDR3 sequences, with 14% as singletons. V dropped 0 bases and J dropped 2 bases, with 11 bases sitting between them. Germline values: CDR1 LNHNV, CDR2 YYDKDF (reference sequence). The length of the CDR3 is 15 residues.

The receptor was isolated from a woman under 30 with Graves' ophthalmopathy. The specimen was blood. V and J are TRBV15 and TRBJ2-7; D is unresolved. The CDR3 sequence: CATSRDINMAYEQYF. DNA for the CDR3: TGTGCCACCAGCAGAGATATAAACATGGCCTACGAGCAGTACTTC.